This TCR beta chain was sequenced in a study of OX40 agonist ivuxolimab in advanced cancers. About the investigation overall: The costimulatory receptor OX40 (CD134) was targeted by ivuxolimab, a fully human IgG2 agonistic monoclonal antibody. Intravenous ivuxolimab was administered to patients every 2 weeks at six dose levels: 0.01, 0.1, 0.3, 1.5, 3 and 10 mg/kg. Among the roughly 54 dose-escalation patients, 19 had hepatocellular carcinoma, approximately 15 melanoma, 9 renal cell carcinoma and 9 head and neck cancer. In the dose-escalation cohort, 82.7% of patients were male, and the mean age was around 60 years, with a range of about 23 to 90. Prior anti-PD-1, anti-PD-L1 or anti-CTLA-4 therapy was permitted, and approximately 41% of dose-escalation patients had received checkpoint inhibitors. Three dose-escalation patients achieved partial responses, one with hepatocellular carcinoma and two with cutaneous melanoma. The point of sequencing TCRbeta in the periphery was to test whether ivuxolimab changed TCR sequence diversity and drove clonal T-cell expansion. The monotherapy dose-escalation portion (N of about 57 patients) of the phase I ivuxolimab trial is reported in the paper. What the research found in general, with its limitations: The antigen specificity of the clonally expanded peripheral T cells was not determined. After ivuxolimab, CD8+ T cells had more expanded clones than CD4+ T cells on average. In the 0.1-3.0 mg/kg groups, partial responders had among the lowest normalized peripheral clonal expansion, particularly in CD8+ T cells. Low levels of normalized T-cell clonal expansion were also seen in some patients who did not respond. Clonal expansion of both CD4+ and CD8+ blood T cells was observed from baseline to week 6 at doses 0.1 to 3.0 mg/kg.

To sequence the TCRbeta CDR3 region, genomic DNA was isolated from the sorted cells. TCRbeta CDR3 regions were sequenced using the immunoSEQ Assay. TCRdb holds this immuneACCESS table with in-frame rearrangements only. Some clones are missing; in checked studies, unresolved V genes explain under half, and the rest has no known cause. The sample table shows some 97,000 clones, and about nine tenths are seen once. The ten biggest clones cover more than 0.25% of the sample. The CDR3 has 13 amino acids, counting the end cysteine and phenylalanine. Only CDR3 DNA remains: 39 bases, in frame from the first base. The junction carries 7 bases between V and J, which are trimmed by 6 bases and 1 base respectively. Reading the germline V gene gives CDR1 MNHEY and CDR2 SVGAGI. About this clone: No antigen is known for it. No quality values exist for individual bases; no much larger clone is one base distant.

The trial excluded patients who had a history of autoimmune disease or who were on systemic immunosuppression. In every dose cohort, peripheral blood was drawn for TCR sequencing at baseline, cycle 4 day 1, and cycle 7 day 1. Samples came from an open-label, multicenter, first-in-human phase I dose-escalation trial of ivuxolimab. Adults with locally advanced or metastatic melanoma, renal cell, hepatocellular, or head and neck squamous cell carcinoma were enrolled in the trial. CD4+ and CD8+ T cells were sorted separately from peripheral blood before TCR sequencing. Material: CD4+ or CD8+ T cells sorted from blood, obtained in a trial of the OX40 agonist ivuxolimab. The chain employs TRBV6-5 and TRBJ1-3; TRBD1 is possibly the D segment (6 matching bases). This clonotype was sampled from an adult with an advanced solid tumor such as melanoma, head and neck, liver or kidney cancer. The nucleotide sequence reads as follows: TGTGCCAGCAGAACAGGGTCTGGAAACACCATATATTTT. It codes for CASRTGSGNTIYF.